This TCR beta chain was retrieved from a study of shared clonotypes between healthy human individuals. Overall study findings and caveats: Shared clonotypes across all four donors exceeded non-shared ones in generation probability.

Note on this clone: What it binds is not known.

Terminally differentiated effector memory CD45RA+ cells were excluded by CCR7 positive selection of CD45RO-negative cells. Per sorted-subset replicate PCR, input was about 180 ng DNA, representing 30,000 to 35,000 T cell genomes. Libraries were prepared by immunoSEQ multiplex PCR; TCRdb keeps only in-frame clonotypes and omits some of them. This table has millions of clones, about 95% appearing once. Germline V CDR1 and CDR2: SGHAT, FQNNGV. The CDR3 totals 14 residues. Trimming took 1 base from V and 7 from J, leaving 13 bases between them. The TCR comes from a man between 18 and 29 years old in good health. The chain is built from TRBV11-2 and TRBJ2-5; D possibly uses TRBD1 or TRBD2 (5 bases each). The sequenced material came from naive CD8+ T cells sorted from blood. CDR3 nucleotide sequence: TGTGCCAGCAGCTTAGTAGGGACCGCCAGGACCCAGTACTTC. Translating it yields CASSLVGTARTQYF.